One and the same sample provided the 25 T cell receptor beta chains below, sequenced in a study of blood T cell repertoires in COVID-19. The method was immunoSEQ multiplex PCR; TCRdb's version includes in-frame clones alone and lacks a portion of them. Found here are around 260,000 clones, about 93% of them singletons; the top ten hold 1.1%. Sequenced: PBMCs or T cells enriched from blood (not recorded which). All receptors come from a woman aged 30 to 39 who had recovered from COVID-19.

This clone was seen only once. This sequence joins TRBV4-1 and TRBJ2-5; 9 bases map to TRBD2. The CDR3 covers 16 residues. V lost 0 bases and J lost 5; bases outside the gene matches: 7. Per the germline V gene, CDR1 is MGHRA and CDR2 is YSYEKL. CDR3 sequence reads: CASSQDGGRARETQYF. The CDR3 nucleotides are TGCGCCAGCAGCCAAGATGGCGGGAGGGCCCGGGAGACCCAGTACTTC.

The V and J genes are TRBV4-3 and TRBJ1-1; TRBD1 aligns across 10 bases. The CDR3 is 16 amino acids. Trimming at V came to 1 base and at J to 4 bases, leaving 6 bases not matched to a gene. CDR1 and CDR2 (germline): LGHNA, YSLEER. CDR3 bases: TGCGCCAGCAGCCAAGGTTCGACAGGGGGCGGCACTGAAGCTTTCTTT. It codes for CASSQGSTGGGTEAFF.

The chain couples TRBV12-3 or TRBV12-4 to TRBJ1-1; TRBD1 agrees at 8 bases. This CDR3 is built from 12 residues. J lost 9 bases, V lost 3 bases, and 3 bases had no gene match. The CDR3 DNA reads TGTGCCAGCAGTTTCACCAGGGGGCAAGCTTTCTTT. Amino acids: CASSFTRGQAFF.

The chain is built from TRBV6-7 and TRBJ2-7, with TRBD2 matching over 8 bases. TRBV6-7 is an ORF; its function is uncertain. V gave up 6 bases and J gave up 2 bases; unmatched junction bases: 12. The CDR3 contains 16 residues. The CDR3 sequence is CASSPFCGRFPYEQYF. The CDR3, as DNA: TGTGCCAGCAGCCCCTTTTGCGGGAGGTTCCCCTACGAGCAGTACTTC.

The chain carries TRBV6-2 or TRBV6-3 and TRBJ1-4, with TRBD1 matching over 7 bases. There are 17 residues in the CDR3. Germline CDR1 MNHEY, CDR2 SVGEGT. V gave up 2 bases and J gave up 3 bases; unmatched junction bases: 9. The DNA for the CDR3 is TGTGCCAGCAGTTACCCCCTCGGGACAGCGGCTAATGAAAAACTGTTTTTT. It is translated as CASSYPLGTAANEKLFF.

The chain recombines TRBV5-1 with TRBJ1-2; D is unclear. This CDR3 spans 13 amino acids. The V and J ends lost 3 bases and 5 bases respectively, with 11 bases between them. Germline V gene data show CDR1 as SGHRS and CDR2 as YFSETQ. The chain's CDR3 is CASSSERFYGYTF. CDR3 nucleotide sequence: TGCGCCAGCAGCTCTGAGAGGTTTTATGGCTACACCTTC.

Only a few counts were recorded for this clone. The J gene is TRBJ1-1, the V gene TRBV30, with 7 bases that match TRBD1. V shed 4 bases and J 4 bases; nucleotides not matched to a gene: 3. The CDR3 is 12 amino acids. CDR1 and CDR2 from the germline V gene are GTSNPN and SVGIG (reference sequence). Written as DNA, the CDR3 is TGTGCCTGGATGGACAGGAGCACTGAAGCTTTCTTT. This translates into CAWMDRSTEAFF. The full variable domain, its missing parts supplied by reference TRBV30 and TRBJ1-1, is SQTIHQWPATLVQPVGSPLSLECTVEGTSNPNLYWYRQAAGRGLQLLFYSVGIGQISSEVPQNLSASRPQDRQFILSSKKLLLSDSGFYLCAWMDRSTEAFFGQGTRLTVV.

The genes are TRBV5-1 and TRBJ2-1, with TRBD2 as a possible D gene (5 bases). CDR1 and CDR2 from the germline V gene are SGHRS and YFSETQ. Trimming removed 7 bases at V and 3 bases at J, with 11 bases between. This CDR3 spans 13 amino acids. The CDR3 DNA is TGCGCCAGCGGACCTCGGGGCTACAATGAGCAGTTCTTC. As protein: CASGPRGYNEQFF.

Of note for this clone: One end of the junction varies from germline; a read error may be responsible. The rearrangement joins TRBV12-3 or TRBV12-4 to TRBJ2-2; a weak D match, TRBD2 (6 bases). The CDR3 covers 12 residues. CDR3 coding DNA: TGTGCCTTCCTAGCGAAAACCGGGGAGCTGTTTTTT. It yields the protein CAFLAKTGELFF.

V usage is TRBV9 and J usage is TRBJ2-1, with 8 bases matching TRBD2. Germline CDR1 and CDR2: SGDLS and YYNGEE. The CDR3 length is 16 residues. V lost 4 bases and J lost 6; bases outside the gene matches: 12. The CDR3 DNA follows: TGTGCCAGCAGCCCCCAGACTAGCGTGGGTCCCAATGAGCAGTTCTTC. Encoded protein: CASSPQTSVGPNEQFF.

The V gene is TRBV5-6, the J gene TRBJ1-3; D not resolved. Germline V gene data show CDR1 as SGHDT and CDR2 as YYEEEE. The CDR3 length is 17 residues. V lost 1 base and J 2 bases, leaving 16 bases between the germline ends. As DNA, the CDR3 is TGTGCCAGCAGCTTGTTGGGAGGGAAAGTGGCTGGAAACACCATATATTTT. Translation: CASSLLGGKVAGNTIYF.

The chain links TRBV15 to TRBJ2-7; TRBD1 matches 9 bases. J was trimmed by 0 bases and V by 1 base; bases with no gene match: 1. The CDR3 sequence is 15 residues long. Germline assignment: CDR1 LNHNV and CDR2 YYDKDF (reference sequence). CDR3 sequence reads: CATSRGQGGSYEQYF. The CDR3 DNA is TGTGCCACCAGCAGAGGACAGGGGGGCTCCTACGAGCAGTACTTC. The whole variable domain, filled in from reference TRBV15 and TRBJ2-7, reads DAMVIQNPRYQVTQFGKPVTLSCSQTLNHNVMYWYQQKSSQAPKLLFHYYDKDFNNEADTPDNFQSRRPNTSFCFLDIRSPGLGDTAMYLCATSRGQGGSYEQYFGPGTRLTVT.

This clone was seen a few times. V is TRBV11-3 and J is TRBJ2-7, with D maybe TRBD1 (6 bases). The CDR3 is made up of 13 amino acids. The V gene's germline CDR1 is SGHNT and CDR2 YENEEA. V dropped 2 bases and J dropped 6 bases, with 11 bases sitting between them. Written as DNA, the CDR3 is TGTGCCAGCAGCTTAACAGGGAGAGGCGAGCAGTACTTC. Amino acids: CASSLTGRGEQYF.

The gene calls are TRBV5-4 and TRBJ2-2, with 8 bases identical to TRBD2. Germline CDR1 SGHNT, CDR2 YYREEE (reference sequence). CDR3 length equals 17 residues. Trimming at V came to 4 bases and at J to 0 bases, leaving 8 bases not matched to a gene. CDR3 sequence (DNA): TGTGCCAGCAGCCCGCCCGGGACTAGATCGAACACCGGGGAGCTGTTTTTT. Residues: CASSPPGTRSNTGELFF.

The chain uses TRBV4-3 and TRBJ2-3; 13 bases line up with TRBD2. CDR1 and CDR2 from the germline V gene are LGHNA and YSLEER. The CDR3 has 17 residues. Trimming took 3 bases from V and 0 from J; bases not matched to a gene: 3. CDR3 in amino acids: CASSHTGLAGSTDTQYF. Here the CDR3 DNA reads TGCGCCAGCAGCCACACGGGACTAGCGGGGAGCACAGATACGCAGTATTTT.

Concerning this clone itself: The sample contains more than one DNA sequence encoding this CDR3. The chain combines TRBV5-1 with TRBJ2-6; TRBD1 might be the D (6 bases). The CDR3 spans 18 residues. The germline V and J ends were trimmed by 3 bases and 0 bases, with 16 bases remaining between them. Germline CDR1 and CDR2: SGHRS and YFSETQ. CDR3 DNA sequence: TGCGCCAGCAGCTCAAGGCAGGGGCACAGCTCTGGGGCCAACGTCCTGACTTTC. The encoded protein is CASSSRQGHSSGANVLTF.

Regarding this clone: Distinct nucleotide sequences in the sample also encode this CDR3. V and J are TRBV15 and TRBJ1-1; the D gene is possibly TRBD1 (5 bases). The CDR3 consists of 14 residues. Trimming stripped 0 bases from V and 2 bases from J, with 7 bases between. The germline V gene encodes CDR1 LNHNV and CDR2 YYDKDF (reference sequence). The CDR3 loop is CATSRDRGNTEAFF. For the CDR3, the DNA is TGTGCCACCAGCAGAGATAGGGGTAACACTGAAGCTTTCTTT.

CDR3 nucleotides: TGTGCCAGCAGTGAAGTGGCAGGGGGCGGGCAGACCCAGTACTTC. Translation: CASSEVAGGGQTQYF. V is TRBV6-1 and J is TRBJ2-5; 8 nucleotides line up with TRBD1. After removal of 1 base from V and 6 bases from J, the junction contained 7 bases not matched to a gene. Per the germline V gene, CDR1 is MNHNS and CDR2 is SASEGT. This CDR3 comprises 15 residues.

CDR3 region: CASSQDDDREANVLTF. As DNA, the CDR3 is TGTGCCAGCAGCCAAGATGACGACCGGGAGGCCAACGTCCTGACTTTC. V usage is TRBV4-2 and J usage is TRBJ2-6; TRBD2 is a possible D gene (5 bases). CDR3 length equals 16 residues. The V gene lost 0 bases and the J gene lost 6 bases, with 12 bases spanning the gap. Germline lookup yields CDR1 LGHNA and CDR2 YNFKEQ.

The chain couples TRBV5-4 to TRBJ1-2; TRBD1 might be the D (5 bases). The CDR3 is 12 residues long. Germline V lookup: CDR1 SGHNT, CDR2 YYREEE (reference sequence). Trimming stripped 4 bases from V and 8 bases from J, with 12 bases between. In DNA form, the CDR3 reads TGTGCCAGCAGCCCAGGGTTCTTAGGCTACACCTTC. It encodes CASSPGFLGYTF.

The chain employs TRBV6-5 and TRBJ1-2, with D perhaps TRBD1 (6 bases). From germline, CDR1 is MNHEY and CDR2 SVGAGI. Between the trimmed V and J ends, which lost 2 bases and 2 bases, there was a span of 12 bases. There are 15 residues in the CDR3. The CDR3 here is CASSYLGQSNYGYTF. The CDR3, as DNA: TGTGCCAGCAGTTACCTCGGACAGTCGAACTATGGCTACACCTTC.

The chain employs TRBV29-1 and TRBJ2-5, with TRBD2 identical over 15 bases. The germline gives CDR1 SQVTM, CDR2 ANQGSEA. V dropped 3 bases and J dropped 5; count of bases not matched to a gene: 13. The CDR3 has 18 residues. The CDR3 sequence is CSVDLLSGLAGGMETQYF. CDR3 nucleotides: TGCAGCGTTGACCTTCTTTCGGGACTAGCGGGAGGAATGGAGACCCAGTACTTC.

This clone was counted between two and nine times. Other DNA sequences in this sample translate to the same CDR3. CDR3 sequence: CAISESGQGSYEQYF. The CDR3, as DNA: TGTGCCATCAGTGAGTCGGGGCAGGGCTCCTACGAGCAGTACTTC. The gene calls are TRBV10-3 and TRBJ2-7; TRBD1 might be the D (5 bases). Deletions cut 0 bases from V and 0 bases from J, with 9 bases between. Germline-derived CDR1 and CDR2 are ENHRY and SYGVKD. The CDR3 has 15 amino acids.

The chain has TRBV5-6 and TRBJ2-2; no definite D call. With 4 bases removed from V and 3 bases from J, the gap between germline ends came to 7 bases. Germline CDR1 is SGHDT and CDR2 is YYEEEE. CDR3 length equals 13 residues. The CDR3 sequence: CASSPVDTGELFF. The CDR3 nucleotides are TGTGCCAGCAGCCCGGTCGACACCGGGGAGCTGTTTTTT. The complete variable domain, with remaining parts taken from reference TRBV5-6 and TRBJ2-2, reads DAGVTQSPTHLIKTRGQQVTLRCSPKSGHDTVSWYQQALGQGPQFIFQYYEEEERQRGNFPDRFSGHQFPNYSSELNVNALLLGDSALYLCASSPVDTGELFFGEGSRLTVL.

The J gene is TRBJ2-7, the V gene TRBV12-3 or TRBV12-4; D perhaps matches TRBD1 (6 bases). V shed 10 bases and J shed 3 bases, with 16 bases lying between them. CDR3 length equals 13 residues. This chain's CDR3 is CAISQGRIYEQYF. The CDR3 nucleotides read TGTGCCATCTCGCAGGGGCGCATCTACGAGCAGTACTTC.